What follows describes a single T cell receptor beta chain. The method was immunoSEQ multiplex PCR; TCRdb's version includes in-frame clones alone and lacks a portion of them. The sample has some 370,000 clones; 83% are singletons. The CDR3 covers 14 residues. CDR1 is LGHDT and CDR2 is YNNKEL in the germline V gene (reference sequence). V was clipped by 1 base and J by 1 base, with 7 bases between them. Treatment denoted: some 20 received Ad26.COV2.S at low or high dose, single or two shots; five or six received placebo; per-sample allocation not given. Day 63 following the first vaccine or placebo injection was when the samples were taken. An Ad26 vector expressing Wuhan-strain SARS-CoV-2 spike served as the vaccine. These data originate in a study of Ad26.COV2.S vaccination and SARS-CoV-2 variants.

The chain uses TRBV3-1 (or the pseudogene TRBV3-2) and TRBJ1-2; D gene unclear. This specimen consisted of peripheral blood, obtained in a trial of Ad26.COV2.S vaccine versus placebo. The receptor comes from a person between 18 and 60 years old who received the Ad26.COV2.S COVID-19 vaccine or a placebo. CDR3 amino acids: CASSQAAYNYGYTF. CDR3 in DNA: TGTGCCAGCAGCCAAGCAGCCTATAACTATGGCTACACCTTC.